Below are 13 T cell receptor beta chains sequenced from a single sample in a study of T cells in Graves' hyperthyroidism and ophthalmopathy. It was RNA transcripts that yielded the amplified TCR beta CDR3 regions. TCR CDR3 regions were first amplified by RT-PCR with HTBI primers. TCRdb independently ran MiXCR on the multiplex PCR reads; one entry per CDR3 protein. The table records about 400,000 distinct CDR3 sequences, about 14% of them present only once. The sample taken for sequencing was blood. The receptors here all came from a man aged 45-60 years with Graves' ophthalmopathy.

In this sample, this clonotype turned up many times. This chain links TRBV12-3 or TRBV12-4 with TRBJ1-2, with a weak D call TRBD1 (5 bases). The CDR3 is 16 amino acids. The V end lost 3 bases, the J end lost 0 bases, and 14 bases lay between the germline ends. The CDR3 sequence is CASSFTGRSANYGYTF. CDR3 DNA sequence: TGTGCCAGCAGTTTTACGGGGCGATCAGCTAACTATGGCTACACCTTC.

The chain recombines TRBV7-2 with TRBJ2-7, with D perhaps matching TRBD2 (6 bases). The germline gives CDR1 SGHTA, CDR2 FQGNSA. CDR3 length equals 16 residues. The V gene lost 5 bases and the J gene lost 1 base, with 18 bases spanning the gap. The CDR3 coding sequence is TGTGCCAGCAGCCTACAAAGCGGGTTCCTATCCTACGAGCAGTACTTC. It translates to CASSLQSGFLSYEQYF.

The chain uses TRBV12-3 or TRBV12-4 and TRBJ2-4; D not resolved. Trimming removed 8 bases at V and 6 bases at J, with 8 bases between. The CDR3 is 11 amino acids. CDR3 coding DNA: TGTGCCAGCGAAATGGGAAACATTCAGTACTTC. Amino acid sequence: CASEMGNIQYF.

J is TRBJ1-2 and V is TRBV6-1, with a weak D call TRBD1 (6 bases). V lost 5 bases and J lost 0, with 10 bases in between. This CDR3 has 14 amino acids. Germline V CDR1 and CDR2: MNHNS, SASEGT. The DNA of the CDR3 is TGTGCCAGCAGTTGGGGGCGGACTAACTATGGCTACACCTTC. It specifies CASSWGRTNYGYTF.

This clonotype appeared many times. This chain connects TRBV18 to TRBJ2-1, with 7 bases identical to TRBD1. Germline assignment: CDR1 KGHSH and CDR2 LQKENI. V trimming: 3 bases; J trimming: 1 base; junction bases outside the gene matches: 9. CDR3 length equals 17 residues. The CDR3 spells CASSPRQGVGSYNEQFF. The DNA for the CDR3 is TGTGCCAGCTCACCCCGTCAGGGGGTGGGTTCCTACAATGAGCAGTTCTTC.

The V and J genes are TRBV28 and TRBJ2-3, with 10 bases aligning to TRBD1. The CDR3 extends over 17 amino acids. J gave up 2 bases and V 1 base, and 6 bases lay outside the gene matches. Germline values: CDR1 MDHEN, CDR2 SYDVKM. This CDR3 reads CASSLSGTGAFTDTQYF. The CDR3 DNA sequence: TGTGCCAGCAGTTTATCCGGGACAGGGGCCTTCACAGATACGCAGTATTTT.

This clonotype was seen a handful of times. J is TRBJ1-1 and V is TRBV24-1, with D perhaps matching TRBD1 (5 bases). Germline-derived CDR1 and CDR2 are KGHDR and SFDVKD. V lost 6 bases and J 1 base, leaving 8 bases between the germline ends. This CDR3 has 13 amino acids. The CDR3 loop reads CATSQRGNTEAFF. The DNA for the CDR3 is TGTGCCACCAGTCAGAGGGGGAACACTGAAGCTTTCTTT.

The chain couples TRBV18 to TRBJ1-5; TRBD1 matches 7 bases. Trimming cost V 3 bases and J 7 bases; bases outside gene matches: 6. This CDR3 is built from 14 residues. The V gene's germline CDR1 is KGHSH and CDR2 LQKENI. In DNA, the CDR3 is TGTGCCAGCTCACCGATGGGGGACAGCCAGCCCCAGCATTTT. Amino acids: CASSPMGDSQPQHF.

J is TRBJ1-5 and V is TRBV29-1; 8 bases match TRBD1. Germline values: CDR1 SQVTM, CDR2 ANQGSEA. CDR3 length: 12 amino acids. The V gene end was trimmed by 4 bases and the J gene end by 10 bases; junction bases not matched to a gene: 6. This CDR3 reads CSVGGRGRPQHF. CDR3 nucleotide sequence: TGCAGCGTTGGTGGCAGGGGGCGACCCCAGCATTTT.

This clonotype was picked up many times. The V gene is TRBV3-1, the J gene TRBJ1-1; D is unclear. The CDR3 has 13 residues. V lost 3 bases to trimming and J lost 4 bases, with 9 bases between them. Germline V CDR1 and CDR2: LGHDT, YNNKEL (reference sequence). CDR3: CASSHGEVTEAFF. The CDR3 DNA reads as TGTGCCAGCAGCCATGGGGAAGTCACTGAAGCTTTCTTT.

The genes are TRBV2 and TRBJ2-7; 12 nucleotides match TRBD2. V lost 6 bases to trimming and J lost 7 bases; unmatched junction nucleotides: 10. This CDR3 spans 15 amino acids. In germline, CDR1 is SNHLY, CDR2 FYNNEI. This chain's CDR3 is CASSALAGGPKEQYF. The CDR3 coding sequence is TGTGCCAGCAGCGCCCTAGCGGGAGGGCCGAAAGAGCAGTACTTC.

This clonotype showed up just a few times. J is TRBJ2-5 and V is TRBV3-1; 8 bases are shared with TRBD1. Germline-derived CDR1 and CDR2 are LGHDT and YNNKEL (reference sequence). The CDR3 covers 14 residues. V was pared by 8 bases and J by 4 bases, with 9 bases of the junction left unmatched. The CDR3 region has the DNA TGTGCCAGCGGACAGGGTTCGGGCGGAGAGACCCAGTACTTC. Protein sequence: CASGQGSGGETQYF.

A note on this clonotype: This may arise from a read error, as a much more abundant clone is one base away. This chain links TRBV15 with TRBJ2-1; D may be TRBD2 (5 bases). The J call may be faulty, since TRBJ2-7 better matches the DNA end. Germline CDR1 is LNHNV and CDR2 is YYDKDF (reference sequence). This CDR3 has 15 amino acids. In nucleotides, the CDR3 is TGTGCCACCAGCAGGAGCGGAGTTACCTACAATGAGCAGTACTTC. Amino acids: CATSRSGVTYNEQYF.